The 29 T cell receptor beta chains reported below all come from one sample, sequenced in a study of T cell repertoires in cytomegalovirus infection. These receptors have no known antigen. One entry per CDR3 protein results from TCRdb running MiXCR on the reads. In the table there are under 850,000 distinct CDR3 sequences, around 32% of which are singletons. Sequenced material: cultured PBMCs, taken from culture after CMV antigen stimulation. The receptor set was obtained from a human donor in good health (CMV status not recorded). Some clones in this sample may be carry-over from other donors' samples.

CDR3 DNA sequence: TGTGCCAGCAGCTTGCCAGGGGTCCGTTACGAGCAGTACTTC. Translated: CASSLPGVRYEQYF. The rearrangement uses TRBV5-5 and TRBJ2-7; a possible D gene is TRBD1 (6 bases). Germline CDR1 SGHKS, CDR2 YYEKEE (reference sequence). The CDR3 contains 14 residues. Trimming removed 1 base at V and 4 bases at J, with 12 bases between.

The J gene is TRBJ2-1, the V gene TRBV11-2; TRBD1 agrees at 8 bases. V shed 5 bases, J shed 7 bases, and the junction held 19 bases outside the gene matches. Germline V CDR1 and CDR2: SGHAT, FQNNGV. The CDR3 is 18 amino acids. CDR3 in amino acids: CASSPFPHPTGERNEQFF. The CDR3, as DNA: TGTGCCAGCAGCCCATTCCCCCACCCGACAGGGGAGCGTAATGAGCAGTTCTTC. Variable domain in full (rest from reference TRBV11-2 and TRBJ2-1): EAGVAQSPRYKIIEKRQSVAFWCNPISGHATLYWYQQILGQGPKLLIQFQNNGVVDDSQLPKDRFSAERLKGVDSTLKIQPAKLEDSAVYLCASSPFPHPTGERNEQFFGPGTRLTVL.

This clonotype was seen a few times. The chain recombines TRBV2 with TRBJ2-2; D gene uncertain. The CDR3 runs to 14 residues. The V and J ends lost 3 bases and 6 bases respectively, with 11 bases between them. CDR1 is SNHLY, CDR2 FYNNEI, per germline. Here the CDR3 reads CASSELGFAGELFF. The CDR3 DNA is TGTGCCAGCAGTGAGCTAGGGTTCGCCGGGGAGCTGTTTTTT. Full variable domain (missing parts from reference TRBV2 and TRBJ2-2): EPEVTQTPSHQVTQMGQEVILRCVPISNHLYFYWYRQILGQKVEFLVSFYNNEISEKSEIFDDQFSVERPDGSNFTLKIRSTKLEDSAMYFCASSELGFAGELFFGEGSRLTVL.

The chain links TRBV7-2 to TRBJ2-5; 11 bases are shared with TRBD2. Germline V gene data show CDR1 as SGHTA and CDR2 as FQGNSA. The length of the CDR3 is 19 residues. The ends lost 0 bases at V and 1 base at J; junction bases unmatched: 10. The CDR3 protein is CASSLAPVAGGGPQETQYF. For the CDR3, the DNA is TGTGCCAGCAGCTTAGCGCCGGTAGCGGGAGGGGGTCCCCAAGAGACCCAGTACTTC.

This clonotype was counted many times. The chain employs TRBV7-2 and TRBJ2-1; 10 bases fit TRBD2. The CDR3 contains 16 residues. Germline V gives CDR1 SGHTA, CDR2 FQGNSA. J gave up 4 bases and V 4 bases, and 7 bases lay outside the gene matches. The CDR3 bases are TGTGCCAGCAGCTCCTCCGGGACTAGCGCTTACAATGAGCAGTTCTTC. Its protein is CASSSSGTSAYNEQFF.

The chain carries TRBV5-4 and TRBJ1-2; D unresolved. The CDR3 has 17 residues. Deletions cut 0 bases from V and 1 base from J, with 16 bases between. Germline V gives CDR1 SGHNT, CDR2 YYREEE (reference sequence). CDR3 sequence: CASSLGSGTNLNYGYTF. CDR3 coding DNA: TGTGCCAGCAGCTTGGGCTCAGGAACCAACCTTAACTATGGCTACACCTTC.

This clonotype was counted a few times. The CDR3 DNA follows: TGTGCCAGCAGCGGCCCGACAGGAAAGATCTCTGGAAACACCATATATTTT. This codes for CASSGPTGKISGNTIYF. The chain recombines TRBV7-9 with TRBJ1-3; perhaps TRBD1 as D (6 bases). Germline assignment: CDR1 SEHNR and CDR2 FQNEAQ (reference sequence). The CDR3 loop spans 17 amino acids. V dropped 5 bases and J dropped 0 bases, with 17 bases sitting between them.

In its sample, this clonotype was seen many times. This chain joins TRBV7-8 and TRBJ1-6; no clear D gene. Germline V gene lookup returns CDR1 SGHVS and CDR2 FQNEAQ. The CDR3 sequence is 17 residues long. V lost 3 bases to trimming and J lost 2 bases, with 14 bases between them. CDR3 residues: CASSFLQAGTYNSPLHF. CDR3 nucleotide sequence: TGTGCCAGCAGCTTCCTACAAGCCGGGACCTATAATTCACCCCTCCACTTT.

V is TRBV10-3 and J is TRBJ2-7, with a possible D match to TRBD2 (6 bases). Trimming took off 3 bases at V and 1 base at J, with 10 bases between the two ends. The CDR3 totals 14 residues. The germline CDR1 and CDR2 sequences are ENHRY and SYGVKD. The CDR3 DNA follows: TGTGCCATCAGTGACCCTGGACTATCCTACGAGCAGTACTTC. Amino acid sequence: CAISDPGLSYEQYF.

Worth noting for this clonotype: Since a much larger clone is just one base distant, this may be a read error. The chain is built from TRBV7-2 and TRBJ2-3, with D tentatively TRBD2 (7 bases). V gave up 8 bases and J gave up 3 bases, with 24 bases separating them. CDR1 and CDR2 from the germline V gene are SGHTA and FQGNSA. This CDR3 region has 17 residues. CDR3 DNA: TGTGCCAGCTCCCAAAGGGGAGGGGGGACGATAACAGATACGCAGTATTTT. This encodes CASSQRGGGTITDTQYF.

V is TRBV7-9 and J is TRBJ2-7, with TRBD2 as a possible D gene (6 bases). Germline V gene lookup returns CDR1 SEHNR and CDR2 FQNEAQ (reference sequence). The CDR3 extends over 14 amino acids. The V and J ends lost 6 bases and 6 bases respectively, with 18 bases between them. The DNA for the CDR3 is TGTGCCAGCAGTTACCCCGGGACTCCCAGCGAGCAGTACTTC. It codes for CASSYPGTPSEQYF.

The rearrangement uses TRBV5-4 and TRBJ2-1; 11 nucleotides match TRBD2. V was clipped by 4 bases and J by 7 bases; unmatched bases: 10. This CDR3 is built from 16 residues. The germline gives CDR1 SGHNT, CDR2 YYREEE (reference sequence). The CDR3 bases are TGTGCCAGCAGCAGCGCATCTAGCGGGGGGAATAATGAGCAGTTCTTC. This gives the protein CASSSASSGGNNEQFF.

This clonotype was counted between two and nine times. The rearrangement links TRBV6-2 or TRBV6-3 to TRBJ2-1; 11 bases fit TRBD2. The germline CDR1 and CDR2 sequences are MNHEY and SVGEGT. Germline trimming cut 5 bases from V and 13 bases from J; bases unmatched to any gene: 1. The CDR3 has 11 residues. The CDR3 loop reads CASSGLAGQFF. The CDR3 DNA follows: TGTGCCAGCAGTGGACTAGCGGGTCAGTTCTTC.

This chain joins TRBV12-3 or TRBV12-4 and TRBJ2-5, with D uncertain. The germline V and J ends were trimmed by 3 bases and 7 bases, with 12 bases remaining between them. CDR3 size: 13 residues. CDR3 residues: CASSLGFGGTQYF. In nucleotides, the CDR3 is TGTGCCAGCAGTTTGGGTTTCGGTGGGACCCAGTACTTC.

This clonotype was counted a few times. The CDR3 DNA is TGTGCCAGCAGCTTAGTAGATTCCCGGATGACCAATGAGCAGTTCTTC. Translating it yields CASSLVDSRMTNEQFF. This chain uses TRBV7-6 with TRBJ2-1; D is unresolved. The CDR3 loop spans 16 amino acids. Germline assignment: CDR1 SGHVS and CDR2 FNYEAQ. Trimming took 1 base from V and 6 from J, leaving 16 bases between them.

This chain uses TRBV6-6 with TRBJ2-1; D is perhaps TRBD2 (6 bases). This CDR3 contains 17 residues. The germline V and J ends were trimmed by 5 bases and 6 bases, with 23 bases remaining between them. The germline V gene encodes CDR1 MNHNY and CDR2 SVGAGI (reference sequence). The CDR3 region is CASSSIREQRGGNEQFF. CDR3 in DNA: TGTGCCAGCAGTAGTATCCGGGAGCAACGCGGTGGCAATGAGCAGTTCTTC.

The chain uses TRBV2 and TRBJ2-3; TRBD2 might be the D (6 bases). The germline CDR1 and CDR2 sequences are SNHLY and FYNNEI. V was pared by 7 bases and J by 0 bases, with 14 bases between. This CDR3 is built from 15 residues. CDR3 sequence: CASNSGGTSTDTQYF. CDR3 sequence (DNA): TGTGCCAGCAACAGTGGAGGGACTAGCACAGATACGCAGTATTTT.

This clonotype occurred a few times. The genes are TRBV12-3 or TRBV12-4 and TRBJ2-7; possible D gene TRBD2, 5 bases. V was clipped by 2 bases and J by 4 bases, with 12 bases between them. There are 14 residues in the CDR3. Written as DNA, the CDR3 is TGTGCCAGCAGTTTATCGGGGTTCGGGTACGAGCAGTACTTC. This sequence encodes CASSLSGFGYEQYF.

The V and J genes are TRBV29-1 and TRBJ2-2, with 12 bases lining up with TRBD2. V dropped 5 bases and J dropped 1; count of bases not matched to a gene: 8. Looked up from germline, CDR1 is SQVTM and CDR2 is ANQGSEA. The CDR3 is made up of 17 amino acids. The CDR3: CSVLGLAGSGNTGELFF. CDR3 DNA: TGCAGCGTTCTCGGACTAGCGGGGTCTGGGAACACCGGGGAGCTGTTTTTT.

This chain links TRBV10-3 with TRBJ1-1; D not certain. Looked up from germline, CDR1 is ENHRY and CDR2 is SYGVKD. CDR3 length: 13 residues. Trimming removed 8 bases from V and 3 bases from J, with 13 bases in between. CDR3 in amino acids: CAIEAARDTEAFF. CDR3 DNA: TGTGCCATCGAGGCGGCTCGCGACACTGAAGCTTTCTTT.

The V call is TRBV6-2 or TRBV6-3, the J call TRBJ2-5, with 9 nucleotides matching TRBD2. V trimming: 5 bases; J trimming: 6 bases; junction bases outside the gene matches: 7. This CDR3 has 14 residues. Germline CDR1 is MNHEY and CDR2 is SVGEGT. The DNA of the CDR3 is TGTGCCAGCAGTGGTGGCGCGGGAGGGCAGACCCAGTACTTC. Protein product: CASSGGAGGQTQYF.

The chain has TRBV2 and TRBJ2-5, with D tentatively TRBD1 or TRBD2 (5 bases each). The CDR3 totals 15 residues. The germline CDR1 and CDR2 sequences are SNHLY and FYNNEI. With 5 bases removed from V and 5 bases from J, the gap between germline ends came to 18 bases. The CDR3 nucleotides read TGTGCCAGCAGTCTTTCGGGACCGGGGTGGGAGACCCAGTACTTC. The encoded protein is CASSLSGPGWETQYF.

This chain links TRBV7-8 with TRBJ2-5, with 7 bases fitting TRBD2. This CDR3 has 15 amino acids. J was trimmed by 2 bases and V by 3 bases; bases with no gene match: 6. Germline loops: CDR1 SGHVS, CDR2 FQNEAQ. In DNA, the CDR3 is TGTGCCAGCAGCTTCCTAGCGGACAATCAAGAGACCCAGTACTTC. The encoded protein is CASSFLADNQETQYF.

The chain recombines TRBV29-1 with TRBJ2-7; no definite D call. V was shortened by 8 bases and J by 4 bases, with 18 bases between the two germline ends. Per germline, CDR1 SQVTM and CDR2 ANQGSEA. The CDR3 extends over 13 amino acids. CDR3 amino acids: CSFSPSLGYEQYF. The CDR3 DNA follows: TGCAGCTTTTCCCCGAGTTTAGGATACGAGCAGTACTTC.

The rearrangement joins TRBV10-3 to TRBJ1-6; 8 bases are shared with TRBD1. The CDR3 has 16 residues. V shed 6 bases and J 7 bases; nucleotides not matched to a gene: 11. Germline assignment: CDR1 ENHRY and CDR2 SYGVKD. The CDR3 loop is CAISDRTGSLNSPLHF. CDR3 coding DNA: TGTGCCATCAGCGACCGGACAGGGTCTTTGAATTCACCCCTCCACTTT.

The rearrangement uses TRBV20-1 and TRBJ2-3, with 10 bases lining up with TRBD2. Germline trimming cut 6 bases from V and 2 bases from J; bases unmatched to any gene: 8. CDR1 is DFQATT, CDR2 SNEGSKA, per germline (reference sequence). The CDR3 consists of 15 residues. As DNA, the CDR3 is TGCAGTGCCCCTGGACTAGCGGAAATCACAGATACGCAGTATTTT. Amino acid sequence: CSAPGLAEITDTQYF.

This clonotype has just a few counts. This chain connects TRBV12-3 or TRBV12-4 to TRBJ2-2, with D possibly TRBD1 on 5 matching bases. With 2 bases removed from V and 5 bases from J, the gap between germline ends came to 9 bases. The CDR3 extends over 14 amino acids. This CDR3 is CASSLSAGTGELFF. CDR3 bases: TGTGCCAGCAGTTTAAGTGCAGGGACCGGGGAGCTGTTTTTT.

This clonotype was detected only a few times. The V and J genes are TRBV5-5 and TRBJ1-2; 9 bases match TRBD1. The CDR3 sequence is 16 residues long. J gave up 4 bases and V 0 bases, and 7 bases lay outside the gene matches. The germline gives CDR1 SGHKS, CDR2 YYEKEE (reference sequence). CDR3 sequence reads: CASSLVQGAVLYGYTF. CDR3 nucleotide sequence: TGTGCCAGCAGCTTGGTACAGGGGGCGGTTCTCTATGGCTACACCTTC. Filled out from reference TRBV5-5 and TRBJ1-2, the complete variable domain reads DAGVTQSPTHLIKTRGQQVTLRCSPISGHKSVSWYQQVLGQGPQFIFQYYEKEERGRGNFPDRFSARQFPNYSSELNVNALLLGDSALYLCASSLVQGAVLYGYTFGSGTRLTVV.

V usage is TRBV5-4 and J usage is TRBJ1-1, with D tentatively TRBD1 (5 bases). Trimming shortened V by 5 bases and J by 5 bases, and 13 bases separated the two germline ends. The CDR3 extends over 13 amino acids. Per the germline V gene, CDR1 is SGHNT and CDR2 is YYREEE (reference sequence). This CDR3 is CASSMGVGTEAFF. In DNA form, the CDR3 reads TGTGCCAGCAGTATGGGGGTCGGTACTGAAGCTTTCTTT.